This T cell receptor (beta chain) was observed in a study of T cell changes during pregnancy in multiple sclerosis. Assay used: immunoSEQ multiplex PCR; TCRdb lists only in-frame clones, some missing. The table includes some 80,000 clones, 90% to 95% detected once. Per the germline V gene, CDR1 is SNHLY and CDR2 is FYNNEI. This CDR3 is 18 amino acids long. Losses at the gene ends were 6 bases for V and 0 bases for J; bases not matched to a gene: 13. Material: peripheral blood, obtained in the second trimester of pregnancy. This TCR derives from a female donor with multiple sclerosis, enrolled in a pregnancy study. The chain carries TRBV2 and TRBJ1-4, with 7 bases fitting TRBD1. This chain's CDR3 is CASRQGFGRVATNEKLFF. The CDR3 DNA reads TGTGCCAGCAGACAGGGGTTCGGCCGTGTTGCAACTAATGAAAAACTGTTTTTT.